Reported below is one T cell receptor (beta chain). The data are from a study of OX40 agonist ivuxolimab in advanced cancers. Only in-frame clones appear in the TCRdb table, and some are missing; sequencing was by immunoSEQ multiplex PCR. The sample records over 65,000 clones, roughly 84% being singletons. The input for sequencing was CD4+ or CD8+ T cells sorted from blood, taken in a trial of the OX40 agonist ivuxolimab. This TCR was recovered from an adult with an advanced solid tumor such as melanoma, head and neck, liver or kidney cancer.

For the CDR3, the DNA is TGTGCCAGCAAAATAACGTGGGACACTGAAGCTTTCTTT. Encoded protein: CASKITWDTEAFF. V gene TRBV6-1 combines with J gene TRBJ1-1; no firm D call. V gave up 7 bases and J gave up 3 bases, with 12 bases separating them. CDR1 is MNHNS and CDR2 is SASEGT in the germline V gene. The CDR3 loop spans 13 amino acids.